This T cell receptor (beta chain) appears in the sequencing data of a study of blood T cell repertoires in COVID-19. Authors' analysis steps: For nucleated cells, counts were estimated from reference gene primer amplification. The repertoire was sequenced with immunoSEQ multiplex PCR; TCRdb's copy has only in-frame clones and lacks some. D and trimming come from the DNA, and the V and J calls and clone size come from that table. The table has 40,000 to 55,000 clones, around 79% seen once. Trimming pared 4 bases from V and 8 bases from J, leaving 15 bases between. CDR3 length: 15 residues. In germline, CDR1 is MGHRA, CDR2 YSYEKL.

Sequenced input: peripheral blood. The receptor's source is a human donor in a cohort sampled during active COVID-19. This chain joins TRBV4-1 and TRBJ1-6; tentatively, D is TRBD1 (5 bases). CDR3 residues: CASSLQQVRDSPLHF. The CDR3 DNA reads as TGCGCCAGCAGCCTGCAACAGGTTCGCGATTCACCCCTCCACTTT.